Each of the 20 T cell receptor beta chains below was sequenced from the same sample in a study of molecular identifiers for immune sequencing clone quantification. Each CDR3 protein is one row after TCRdb ran MiXCR on the PCR reads. The repertoire holds around 460,000 distinct CDR3 sequences, with roughly 23% as singletons. The specimen sequenced was naive CD8+ T cells from blood, with Jurkat cell RNA spiked in. The subset: FACS-sorted CD8+CD4-CCR7+CD45RA+ naive T cells. The receptors stem from a human donor in good health. Some libraries in this study had Jurkat cell RNA spiked in.

This clonotype was counted ten times or more. The rearrangement joins TRBV20-1 to TRBJ2-7; tentatively, D is TRBD1 (6 bases). This CDR3 comprises 14 residues. Germline values: CDR1 DFQATT, CDR2 SNEGSKA (reference sequence). Trimming took 0 bases from V and 2 from J, leaving 11 bases between them. The DNA of the CDR3 is TGCAGTGCTAGAGATGTCGAGGGGGCCTACGAGCAGTACTTC. Its protein is CSARDVEGAYEQYF.

This clonotype has more than one count but fewer than ten. This chain links TRBV10-3 with TRBJ2-7; 9 positions match TRBD2. This CDR3 comprises 14 residues. Germline trimming cut 3 bases from V and 4 bases from J; bases unmatched to any gene: 4. Germline V gene sequence: CDR1 ENHRY, CDR2 SYGVKD. The CDR3 region is CAISDSGRLYEQYF. The CDR3 DNA reads as TGTGCCATCAGTGACAGCGGGAGGCTATACGAGCAGTACTTC.

This clonotype was detected only a few times. J is TRBJ1-5 and V is TRBV15; 9 nucleotides agree with TRBD1. The CDR3 consists of 14 residues. From germline, CDR1 is LNHNV and CDR2 YYDKDF (reference sequence). Trimming took 7 bases from V and 2 from J; bases not matched to a gene: 3. CDR3 residues: CATTGQGGNQPQHF. CDR3 coding DNA: TGTGCCACCACGGGACAGGGAGGCAATCAGCCCCAGCATTTT. The whole variable domain, filled in from reference TRBV15 and TRBJ1-5, reads DAMVIQNPRYQVTQFGKPVTLSCSQTLNHNVMYWYQQKSSQAPKLLFHYYDKDFNNEADTPDNFQSRRPNTSFCFLDIRSPGLGDTAMYLCATTGQGGNQPQHFGDGTRLSIL.

Notes on this clonotype: Just one base apart from a much larger clone, this may be a read error. V and J are TRBV19 and TRBJ2-4, with D unclear. Deletions cut 2 bases from V and 10 bases from J, with 21 bases between. CDR3 size: 16 residues. CDR1 LNHDA and CDR2 SQIVND come from the germline V gene (reference sequence). DNA for the CDR3: TGTGCCAGTAGTATACGGGTCTTCTCCCGTGAGTCGATTCAGTACTTC. This sequence encodes CASSIRVFSRESIQYF. Together with reference TRBV19 and TRBJ2-4, the CDR3 gives the full variable domain: DGGITQSPKYLFRKEGQNVTLSCEQNLNHDAMYWYRQDPGQGLRLIYYSQIVNDFQKGDIAEGYSVSREKKESFPLTVTSAQKNPTAFYLCASSIRVFSRESIQYFGAGTRLSVL.

In this sample, this clonotype turned up many times. The chain employs TRBV6-5 and TRBJ1-4; the D is unclear. Germline values: CDR1 MNHEY, CDR2 SVGAGI. V was trimmed by 0 bases and J by 6 bases, leaving 11 bases between them. The CDR3 loop spans 15 amino acids. The CDR3 coding sequence is TGTGCCAGCAGTTACTCTGGGGTTGAGCATGAAAAACTGTTTTTT. Amino acids: CASSYSGVEHEKLFF.

The V and J genes are TRBV27 and TRBJ2-7; tentative D call: TRBD2 (6 bases). The CDR3 contains 14 residues. Deletions cut 4 bases from V and 3 bases from J, with 13 bases between. Germline assignment: CDR1 MNHEY and CDR2 SMNVEV (reference sequence). The DNA for the CDR3 is TGTGCCAGCAGTTCCCGACTAGAATACTACGAGCAGTACTTC. It codes for CASSSRLEYYEQYF.

This clonotype turned up a few times. The V call is TRBV4-3, the J call TRBJ1-2, with TRBD1 matching 8 bases. Germline trimming cut 0 bases from V and 8 bases from J; bases unmatched to any gene: 11. CDR3 size: 16 residues. The germline CDR1 and CDR2 sequences are LGHNA and YSLEER. The CDR3 bases are TGCGCCAGCAGCCAAGATCCAACGACAGGGGATGGGGGCTACACCTTC. It is translated as CASSQDPTTGDGGYTF.

On this clonotype: Mismatch with germline at one junction end may stem from a read error. The chain employs TRBV5-3 and TRBJ1-5; no clear D. TRBV5-3 is known as an ORF, though its function is uncertain. The CDR3 has 15 amino acids. The CDR3 DNA reads TGTGCCAGCAGCTTGGTAGGGATGGGCAATCAGCCCCAGCATTTT. It encodes CASSLVGMGNQPQHF.

This clonotype was found a few times. This chain uses TRBV27 with TRBJ2-2; D may be TRBD1 (6 bases). V shed 5 bases and J shed 4 bases, with 11 bases lying between them. Germline loops: CDR1 MNHEY, CDR2 SMNVEV (reference sequence). CDR3 length equals 14 residues. The CDR3 coding sequence is TGTGCCAGCAGTACGGACAGCCCCACCGGGGAGCTGTTTTTT. Translating it yields CASSTDSPTGELFF.

At least ten counts were recorded for this clonotype. The V gene is TRBV5-1, the J gene TRBJ2-7; 8 bases align to TRBD1. The junction had 6 bases not matched to a gene; V was cut back by 4 bases and J by 3 bases. Germline V gene data show CDR1 as SGHRS and CDR2 as YFSETQ. This CDR3 has 14 residues. The CDR3 DNA sequence: TGCGCCAGCAGCATTGGACAGGGAATCTACGAGCAGTACTTC. Translation gives CASSIGQGIYEQYF.

Remarks on this clonotype: Possible read error: a much larger clone is one base away. The J gene is TRBJ1-1, the V gene TRBV4-1; D ambiguous. CDR1 and CDR2 from the germline V gene are MGHRA and YSYEKL. This CDR3 has 13 amino acids. Trimming shortened V by 0 bases and J by 7 bases, and 9 bases separated the two germline ends. CDR3: CASSQDTDYEAFF. CDR3 coding DNA: TGCGCCAGCAGCCAAGATACGGATTATGAAGCTTTCTTT.

This clonotype has just a few counts. The chain links TRBV6-6 to TRBJ1-4; D unresolved. V lost 6 bases and J 2 bases, leaving 16 bases between the germline ends. CDR3 size: 16 residues. Germline V lookup: CDR1 MNHNY, CDR2 SVGAGI (reference sequence). The CDR3 here is CASRPRGAGTNEKLFF. In nucleotides, the CDR3 is TGTGCCAGCAGGCCCCGCGGCGCTGGGACTAATGAAAAACTGTTTTTT.

This clonotype turned up a few times. This chain uses TRBV4-1 with TRBJ1-1, with D possibly matching TRBD1 (6 bases). V lost 8 bases and J 8 bases, leaving 12 bases between the germline ends. In germline, CDR1 is MGHRA, CDR2 YSYEKL. This CDR3 contains 11 residues. In nucleotides, the CDR3 is TGCGCCAGCCTGGGAGGGGGGGAAGCTTTCTTT. Its protein is CASLGGGEAFF.

Only a few counts were recorded for this clonotype. The junction shows a germline mismatch at one end, possibly a read error. This chain uses TRBV6-1 with TRBJ2-1; no clear D gene. Germline CDR1 reads MNHNS; CDR2 reads SASEGT. The CDR3 consists of 10 residues. CDR3 region: CASKYTRWSF. In DNA, the CDR3 is TGTGCCAGCAAGTACACCCGGTGGTCATTC.

This clonotype was counted many times. V usage is TRBV30 and J usage is TRBJ2-1; D is undetermined. This CDR3 is built from 13 residues. Trimming took 3 bases from V and 5 from J, leaving 11 bases between them. Looked up from germline, CDR1 is GTSNPN and CDR2 is SVGIG (reference sequence). CDR3 amino acids: CAWSEPVDNEQFF. The CDR3 DNA follows: TGTGCCTGGAGCGAGCCGGTAGACAATGAGCAGTTCTTC.

The J gene is TRBJ1-3, the V gene TRBV24-1, with D possibly being TRBD1 (6 bases). This CDR3 is 15 amino acids long. In germline, CDR1 is KGHDR, CDR2 SFDVKD. V was clipped by 3 bases and J by 1 base, with 9 bases between them. The CDR3, as DNA: TGTGCCACCAGTGATAAGACAGGATCTGGAAACACCATATATTTT. It is translated as CATSDKTGSGNTIYF.

Only a few counts were recorded for this clonotype. The V gene is TRBV12-3 or TRBV12-4, the J gene TRBJ1-5; TRBD1 matches at 7 bases. V shed 5 bases and J 4 bases; nucleotides not matched to a gene: 8. The CDR3 length is 15 residues. The CDR3 DNA is TGTGCCAGCAGTGCCTGGACAGGTGAAAATCAGCCCCAGCATTTT. Translating it yields CASSAWTGENQPQHF.

This chain uses TRBV23-1 with TRBJ2-2, with D possibly called TRBD1 or TRBD2 (6 bases each). TRBV23-1 is flagged as an ORF with uncertain function. This CDR3 contains 17 residues. V gave up 2 bases and J gave up 4 bases, with 17 bases separating them. The CDR3: CASSQNSGAQGTGELFF. The CDR3 DNA reads TGCGCCAGCAGTCAAAATTCGGGGGCGCAGGGCACCGGGGAGCTGTTTTTT.

This clonotype was seen more than once but under ten times. DNA for the CDR3: TGTGCCAGCACCGCTCTTGGGGGAGGATACAATGAGCAGTTCTTC. Encoded protein: CASTALGGGYNEQFF. The rearrangement uses TRBV6-6 and TRBJ2-1; D perhaps matches TRBD2 (6 bases). Germline-derived CDR1 and CDR2 are MNHNY and SVGAGI (reference sequence). The CDR3 contains 15 residues. Trimming removed 7 bases at V and 4 bases at J, with 17 bases between.

This chain joins TRBV27 and TRBJ1-1; D is perhaps TRBD1 (6 bases). Trimming pared 3 bases from V and 0 bases from J, leaving 14 bases between. The CDR3 consists of 16 residues. Germline assignment: CDR1 MNHEY and CDR2 SMNVEV (reference sequence). CDR3 coding DNA: TGTGCCAGCAGTTTTGGGGCAGGGGTTATGAACACTGAAGCTTTCTTT. This codes for CASSFGAGVMNTEAFF.